The entry below describes one T cell receptor beta chain. Its specificity is unknown. This CDR3 has 14 amino acids. Germline V gene lookup returns CDR1 DFQATT and CDR2 SNEGSKA (reference sequence). With 3 bases removed from V and 3 bases from J, the gap between germline ends came to 15 bases. The sample originates from a study of identical twins. Study-wide results and limits: Twin sharing of out-of-frame TCR alpha was underestimated by models in monozygotic pairs. The conclusions drew on cross-sectional statistical analysis instead of tracking the same donors.

TCRdb analysed the 5' RACE reads with MiXCR anew, one entry per CDR3 protein. There are some 760,000 distinct CDR3 sequences in the sample; 15% to 20% occur only once, and 13% lies in the top ten. The sample was also reused in another study, on T cells expressing NK-cell markers. That paper adds: In several experiments, sorting was restricted to alpha-beta TCR T cells by an anti-gamma-delta TCR antibody. Dominant NKG2C+ clonotype frequencies of roughly 1.0-8% of CD8+ T cells were measured in over 5 donors.

The sequenced sample was PBMCs. The clonotype originates from a woman between 18 and 29 years old in good health. The V call is TRBV20-1, the J call TRBJ2-7; D is perhaps TRBD2 (6 bases). The CDR3 nucleotides are TGCAGTGCTAGTCAGTTTCGGGGGAGCTACGAGCAGTACTTC. Encoded protein: CSASQFRGSYEQYF.